The 19 T cell receptor beta chains presented below share a single source sample, sequenced in a study of response to subunit inactivated influenza vaccine. Using its own MiXCR run on the RT-PCR reads, TCRdb lists one record per CDR3 protein. In the table there are roughly 540,000 distinct CDR3 sequences, 20% to 25% of which are singletons. These data were likewise used in another study, on T cells expressing NK-cell markers. This second study says: Synthesis of TCR beta cDNA relied on 5'RACE template switching carrying UMIs.

This specimen consisted of CD4+ T cells sorted from PBMCs, obtained about 13 days after vaccination. These receptors came from a man aged 50-60 years who received an inactivated influenza vaccine.

This clonotype has more than one count but fewer than ten. This sequence joins TRBV12-3 or TRBV12-4 and TRBJ2-7; D ambiguous. The CDR3 runs to 14 residues. Trimming removed 4 bases from V and 4 bases from J, with 14 bases in between. CDR3 sequence (DNA): TGTGCCAGCAGTTCGGCTAACCGCCAATACGAGCAGTACTTC. Protein sequence: CASSSANRQYEQYF.

This clonotype was counted between two and nine times. The J gene is TRBJ1-2, the V gene TRBV9; D may be TRBD1 (5 bases). Germline CDR1 is SGDLS and CDR2 is YYNGEE. V dropped 1 base and J dropped 6 bases, with 13 bases sitting between them. This CDR3 is built from 14 residues. DNA of the CDR3: TGTGCCAGCAGCGTACAGGGCAGGGAGGATGGCTACACCTTC. Translation gives CASSVQGREDGYTF. Drawing the rest from reference TRBV9 and TRBJ1-2, the complete variable domain is DSGVTQTPKHLITATGQRVTLRCSPRSGDLSVYWYQQSLDQGLQFLIQYYNGEERAKGNILERFSAQQFPDLHSELNLSSLELGDSALYFCASSVQGREDGYTFGSGTRLTVV.

V gene TRBV5-5 combines with J gene TRBJ1-2, with D possibly being TRBD1 (5 bases). Germline V gene data show CDR1 as SGHKS and CDR2 as YYEKEE (reference sequence). Trimming removed 4 bases from V and 8 bases from J, with 18 bases in between. CDR3 size: 14 residues. The CDR3 coding sequence is TGTGCCAGCAGCAGGGGAGGCGGCTCGGGAGGCTACACCTTC. Protein: CASSRGGGSGGYTF.

The rearrangement uses TRBV6-2 or TRBV6-3 and TRBJ1-1; unclear D gene. V shed 2 bases and J shed 1 base, with 5 bases lying between them. Germline V gives CDR1 MNHEY, CDR2 SVGEGT. CDR3 size: 13 residues. The CDR3 loop is CASSYIENTEAFF. DNA for the CDR3: TGTGCCAGCAGTTACATAGAGAACACTGAAGCTTTCTTT.

In its sample, this clonotype was seen many times. V gene TRBV7-8 combines with J gene TRBJ1-5, with D perhaps TRBD1 (5 bases). The V gene's germline CDR1 is SGHVS and CDR2 FQNEAQ. V lost 8 bases to trimming and J lost 0 bases, with 20 bases between them. The CDR3 is 17 residues long. The CDR3 nucleotides are TGTGCCAGCCCCATTGATTCTTTGGGGGGTAGCAATCAGCCCCAGCATTTT. Its protein is CASPIDSLGGSNQPQHF.

This clonotype showed up just a few times. The gene calls are TRBV4-1 and TRBJ2-7; no reliable D call. The germline V and J ends were trimmed by 0 bases and 3 bases, with 6 bases remaining between them. The germline CDR1 and CDR2 sequences are MGHRA and YSYEKL. This CDR3 has 13 amino acids. The CDR3 DNA reads TGCGCCAGCAGCCAAGATTGGGGCTACGAGCAGTACTTC. It codes for CASSQDWGYEQYF.

The chain links TRBV6-1 to TRBJ1-1; D may be TRBD1 (6 bases). The V gene's germline CDR1 is MNHNS and CDR2 SASEGT. With 5 bases removed from V and 3 bases from J, the gap between germline ends came to 13 bases. The CDR3 length is 14 residues. The DNA of the CDR3 is TGTGCCAGCAGTAGACAGGTCGGGCACACTGAAGCTTTCTTT. This codes for CASSRQVGHTEAFF.

This clonotype was counted a few times. The CDR3 spells CASSLVTSNTEAFF. The CDR3 region has the DNA TGTGCCAGCAGCTTAGTGACATCGAACACTGAAGCTTTCTTT. The rearrangement uses TRBV11-2 and TRBJ1-1; no clear D gene. With 1 base removed from V and 1 base from J, the gap between germline ends came to 7 bases. The CDR3 contains 14 residues. Germline V gene lookup returns CDR1 SGHAT and CDR2 FQNNGV.

This clonotype occurred a few times. The chain recombines TRBV25-1 with TRBJ2-3, with D uncertain. Germline-derived CDR1 and CDR2 are MGHDK and SYGVNS. Trimming shortened V by 1 base and J by 0 bases, and 8 bases separated the two germline ends. This CDR3 is built from 15 residues. The CDR3 loop reads CASSEFTESTDTQYF. CDR3 coding DNA: TGTGCCAGCAGTGAATTTACAGAGAGCACAGATACGCAGTATTTT.

At least ten counts were recorded for this clonotype. The chain employs TRBV29-1 and TRBJ2-2; possible D gene TRBD1, 6 bases. The germline V gene encodes CDR1 SQVTM and CDR2 ANQGSEA. Trimming pared 6 bases from V and 0 bases from J, leaving 11 bases between. CDR3 length: 14 residues. In DNA form, the CDR3 reads TGCAGCGTCTACGGGACACCGAACACCGGGGAGCTGTTTTTT. Residues: CSVYGTPNTGELFF.

The chain has TRBV6-1 and TRBJ1-1; D possibly corresponds to TRBD1 (6 bases). In germline, CDR1 is MNHNS, CDR2 SASEGT. The CDR3 runs 14 residues. Deletions cut 6 bases from V and 3 bases from J, with 14 bases between. The CDR3 nucleotides are TGTGCCAGCAGGGGGTTCTCAGGGGACACTGAAGCTTTCTTT. It specifies CASRGFSGDTEAFF.

This rearrangement joins TRBV7-2 to TRBJ2-2, with 8 bases aligning to TRBD1. The CDR3 sequence is 15 residues long. Trimming removed 6 bases from V and 7 bases from J; junction bases left unmatched: 10. The V gene's germline CDR1 is SGHTA and CDR2 FQGNSA. CDR3 sequence: CASSQATGGNGELFF. CDR3 nucleotides: TGTGCCAGCAGTCAAGCCACAGGGGGTAACGGGGAGCTGTTTTTT.

The J gene is TRBJ2-7, the V gene TRBV9; TRBD1 agrees at 11 bases. CDR3 length equals 15 residues. The V and J ends lost 2 bases and 7 bases, in that order; junction bases with no gene match: 8. Germline V gene lookup returns CDR1 SGDLS and CDR2 YYNGEE. The CDR3 loop reads CASSVGTGGSREQYF. CDR3 DNA sequence: TGTGCCAGCAGCGTTGGGACAGGGGGATCGAGGGAGCAGTACTTC.

In its sample, this clonotype was seen many times. The chain carries TRBV5-1 and TRBJ2-7, with 11 bases fitting TRBD1. This CDR3 spans 17 amino acids. J was trimmed by 0 bases and V by 5 bases; bases with no gene match: 10. Germline assignment: CDR1 SGHRS and CDR2 YFSETQ. CDR3 nucleotide sequence: TGCGCCAGCAGACCTCCGGGACAGGGGGTCCACTCCTACGAGCAGTACTTC. Its protein product is CASRPPGQGVHSYEQYF.

This clonotype has a count of ten or more. The chain uses TRBV29-1 and TRBJ2-3; 7 positions agree with TRBD1. Germline V gives CDR1 SQVTM, CDR2 ANQGSEA. V lost 6 bases to trimming and J lost 1 base; unmatched junction nucleotides: 7. The CDR3 sequence is 14 residues long. This chain's CDR3 is CSVQGGAGTDTQYF. The CDR3 DNA sequence: TGCAGCGTCCAAGGGGGCGCAGGCACAGATACGCAGTATTTT.

This clonotype has more than one count but fewer than ten. The V call is TRBV6-1, the J call TRBJ1-6, with D maybe TRBD1 (5 bases). This CDR3 has 13 amino acids. Germline V CDR1 and CDR2: MNHNS, SASEGT. V was shortened by 10 bases and J by 7 bases, with 14 bases between the two germline ends. The CDR3 is CATQWDLNSPLHF. In DNA form, the CDR3 reads TGTGCCACCCAATGGGACCTAAATTCACCCCTCCACTTT.

The chain joins TRBV12-3 or TRBV12-4 to TRBJ1-5; D not resolved. The CDR3 totals 17 residues. With 2 bases removed from V and 2 bases from J, the gap between germline ends came to 16 bases. The CDR3 loop is CASSLSGPKPGNQPQHF. The CDR3, as DNA: TGTGCCAGCAGTTTATCAGGACCAAAACCAGGCAATCAGCCCCAGCATTTT.

Only a few counts were recorded for this clonotype. V is TRBV12-3 or TRBV12-4 and J is TRBJ2-7; possibly TRBD1 for D (5 bases). V gave up 5 bases and J gave up 6 bases, with 14 bases separating them. The CDR3 is 13 residues long. CDR3 sequence (DNA): TGTGCCAGCAGTCCTCAGGGTGGGGTCGAGCAGTACTTC. This translates into CASSPQGGVEQYF.

CDR3 loop: CASSDRGVSNQPQHF. For the CDR3, the DNA is TGTGCCAGCAGTGATCGAGGGGTTAGCAATCAGCCCCAGCATTTT. V gene TRBV6-1 combines with J gene TRBJ1-5, with a possible D match to TRBD1 (5 bases). V dropped 3 bases and J dropped 0 bases, with 9 bases sitting between them. Germline V gene sequence: CDR1 MNHNS, CDR2 SASEGT. The CDR3 covers 15 residues.